This T cell receptor beta chain was sequenced during a study of blood T cell repertoires in COVID-19. The Seattle patients joined while their infection was active and were tracked longitudinally afterward. Repertoires were generated with immunoSEQ multiplex PCR, while TCRdb's copy carries only in-frame clones and drops some. The sample holds under 200,000 clones, more than 85% seen once. Trimming cost V 4 bases and J 3 bases; bases outside gene matches: 7. The CDR3 extends over 16 amino acids. Germline values: CDR1 ENHRY, CDR2 SYGVKD. This TCR came from a man in his fifties or sixties with COVID-19, enrolled during active disease. The chain carries TRBV10-3 and TRBJ2-2, with TRBD1 matching 8 bases. Material for sequencing was peripheral blood. CDR3: CAISVRTGGDTGELFF. The CDR3 nucleotides are TGTGCCATCAGTGTTCGAACAGGGGGTGACACCGGGGAGCTGTTTTTT.